The rows below give T cell receptor beta chains drawn from one sample of a study of kidney transplant recipient with SARS-CoV-2 infection. TCRdb reanalysed the reads using MiXCR and keeps one entry per CDR3 protein. The data hold 200,000 to 250,000 distinct CDR3 sequences, with under 35% observed a single time. Sequenced material: a blood sample, taken at baseline and on roughly day 110 from a kidney transplant recipient. Receptor source: a male patient aged 30 to 39 who had COVID-19 and was a kidney transplant recipient. Some T cells may trace back to the graft donor. The CDR3 runs from the conserved cysteine through the conserved F or W. A D gene is named only where the DNA matches it firmly. Some rows mark clone size as missing; the rest say once, few, many or name a class of expanded clone.

TGTGCCAGCAGTTTCTGGGGACCATCTGAAGCTTTCTTT	CASSFWGPSEAFF	-	many	TRBJ1-1	TRBV28
TGTGCCAGCAGTCCTACCCCGAGTTGGGGGAGCTCCTACGAGCAGTACTTC	CASSPTPSWGSSYEQYF	-	many	TRBJ2-7	TRBV28
TGTGCCAGCAGCCCGATCACGGTCGTTAGAAAGACCTATGGCTACACCTTC	CASSPITVVRKTYGYTF	-	many	TRBJ1-2	TRBV16
TGCAGTGCTAGCGAGGGAGGGTTCCAGTTCTTC	CSASEGGFQFF	TRBD2	few	TRBJ2-1	TRBV20-1
TGTGCCAGCACCCCGGGGCCCGGGGGGGATACGCAGTATTTT	CASTPGPGGDTQYF	TRBD2	many	TRBJ2-3	TRBV9
TGTGCCAGCACCGACCAGGGCACAGATACGCAGTATTTT	CASTDQGTDTQYF	-	few	TRBJ2-3	TRBV2
TGTGCCAGCAGTTTGCAGGGATTCGGGACCCAGTACTTC	CASSLQGFGTQYF	-	many	TRBJ2-5	TRBV11-2
TGCGCCACCAACAGTCTCGGCTCTGGAAACACCATATATTTT	CATNSLGSGNTIYF	-	many	TRBJ1-3	TRBV10-2
TGTGCCAGCAGCGCGGTGAATAAGTGCCGAAAGACCTATGGCTACACCTTC	CASSAVNKCRKTYGYTF	-	many	TRBJ1-2	TRBV7-7
TGTGCCACCAGACGACAGGGGGCTACCGGGGAGCTGTTTTTT	CATRRQGATGELFF	TRBD1	many	TRBJ2-2	TRBV27
TGCAGTGCTAGAGTACAACTAGCGGGGACAGATACGCAGTATTTT	CSARVQLAGTDTQYF	TRBD2	many	TRBJ2-3	TRBV20-1
TGTGCCAGCAGCTCCTGGACTAGCGGGAGTACAAATACGCAGTATTTT	CASSSWTSGSTNTQYF	TRBD2	-	TRBJ2-3	TRBV7-2
TGTGCCAGCAGCTTATACGCAGGGAACACTGAAGCTTTCTTT	CASSLYAGNTEAFF	-	many	TRBJ1-1	TRBV7-9
TGTGCCAGCAGCGCCCTCCCCACCGGGGAGCTGTTTTTT	CASSALPTGELFF	-	many	TRBJ2-2	TRBV9
TGTGCCAGCAGCCAAGCATGGGGCGCAGAGTCTGGAAACACCATATATTTT	CASSQAWGAESGNTIYF	-	many	TRBJ1-3	TRBV14
TGTGCCAGCAGTTACGACGGGGGAGTTTGGACCCAGTACTTC	CASSYDGGVWTQYF	-	-	TRBJ2-5	TRBV6-2/TRBV6-3
TGTGCCAGCAGCTTAGGAGGGGGCGGCGGCACCTTC	CASSLGGGGGTF	TRBD1	-	TRBJ1-2	TRBV7-9
TGTGCCAGCAGGTCTCTCTATGGCTACACCTTC	CASRSLYGYTF	-	many	TRBJ1-2	TRBV6-5
TGTGCCAGCGTTAAGTGTCATCCACGAAAGACCTGTGGCTACACCTTC	CASVKCHPRKTCGYTF	-	-	TRBJ1-2	TRBV5-8
TGTGCCAGCAGCCAAGATCTTGGGGGGACAACCTCGACTAGCGGGAACACAGATACGCAGTATTTT	CASSQDLGGTTSTSGNTDTQYF	TRBD2	many	TRBJ2-3	TRBV3-1
TGTGCCATCAGTGAGTCCGGCCGGGAAGGGTCCTACAATGAGCAGTTCTTC	CAISESGREGSYNEQFF	-	many	TRBJ2-1	TRBV10-3
TGTGCCAGTAGTACCCCGGGACAGACCTATGGCTACACCTTC	CASSTPGQTYGYTF	TRBD1	few	TRBJ1-2	TRBV19
TGTGCCAGCAGTTACTCGGGGGGACAGGGGTCTGAAGCTTTCTTT	CASSYSGGQGSEAFF	TRBD1	many	TRBJ1-1	TRBV6-5
TGCAGTGCTAGGAGGTTCGGTAGCGGGAGGGCCAAGGACTACGAGCAGTACTTC	CSARRFGSGRAKDYEQYF	TRBD2	few	TRBJ2-7	TRBV20-1
TGTGCCAGCAGTGAGATGAACTCACACGGAAAGACCTATGGCTACACCTTC	CASSEMNSHGKTYGYTF	-	many	TRBJ1-2	TRBV6-4
TGTGCCAGCACAAGGGGAGAGGGATCTGAAGCTTTCTTT	CASTRGEGSEAFF	-	many	TRBJ1-1	TRBV6-2/TRBV6-3
TGTGCCAGCAGTGACAACCCCTATGGCTACACCTTC	CASSDNPYGYTF	-	many	TRBJ1-2	TRBV2
TGTGCCAGCAGCCAAGAGGGTACGGGCGAGCGGTACTTC	CASSQEGTGERYF	-	-	TRBJ2-7	TRBV14
TGTGCCAGCAGTCCGGGACAGGGGTTTTCTGGAAACACCATATATTTT	CASSPGQGFSGNTIYF	TRBD1	many	TRBJ1-3	TRBV6-5
TGTGCCAGCAGCCATGACAGTCCCATTTCAGGCTTGACCGGGGAGCTGTTTTTT	CASSHDSPISGLTGELFF	-	many	TRBJ2-2	TRBV3-1
TGTGCCAGCAGCTTAGGGCGGGGGCGGCATGGCTACACCTTC	CASSLGRGRHGYTF	-	few	TRBJ1-2	TRBV7-6
TGTGCCAGCAGCAGATTGCCCAGAGACGGAAAGACCTATGGCTACACCTTC	CASSRLPRDGKTYGYTF	-	many	TRBJ1-2	TRBV7-2
TGTGCCAGCAGCGCTACGGATCCCATTTCTTTCTCTGAGACCCAGTACTTC	CASSATDPISFSETQYF	-	-	TRBJ2-5	TRBV3-1
TGTGCCAGCAGTAGTTCGGCACGCTCTAGAAAGACCTATGGCTACACCTTC	CASSSSARSRKTYGYTF	-	many	TRBJ1-2	TRBV6-8
TGTGCCAGCAGTTTTAGCTTCAACTCCTACGAGCAGTACTTC	CASSFSFNSYEQYF	-	many	TRBJ2-7	TRBV12-3/TRBV12-4
TGTGCCAGCAGCCAGCTCGATGGGAGCTCTGGAAACACCATATATTTT	CASSQLDGSSGNTIYF	-	many	TRBJ1-3	TRBV5-4
TGCAGTGCTTTCCAGGGCTTCGAGAACACTGAAGCTTTCTTT	CSAFQGFENTEAFF	-	many	TRBJ1-1	TRBV20-1
-	CISVPDEPQGDEQFF	-	few	TRBJ2-1	TRBV7-5
TGTGCCAGCAGCTATTCACAGGTCGTTAGAAAGACCTATGGCTACACCTTC	CASSYSQVVRKTYGYTF	-	many	TRBJ1-2	TRBV16
TGTGCCAGCAGTTTTAGGATAGGTGGGAGAAAGACCTATGGCTACACCTTC	CASSFRIGGRKTYGYTF	-	many	TRBJ1-2	TRBV6-6
TGTGCCAGCAGAACTCTCCTAGGACTAGCGGAACAAGAGACCCAGTACTTC	CASRTLLGLAEQETQYF	TRBD2	many	TRBJ2-5	TRBV2
TGTGCCAGCAGCCCCAGGGTCCAAGAGACCCAGTACTTC	CASSPRVQETQYF	-	many	TRBJ2-5	TRBV5-5
TGCGCCAGCTTCTCGGCACCAGGCCTCACCGGGGAGCTGTTTTTT	CASFSAPGLTGELFF	-	many	TRBJ2-2	TRBV5-1
TGTGCCAGCAGGGAAGGGCAGGGTTACGGCTACACCTTC	CASREGQGYGYTF	-	many	TRBJ1-2	TRBV7-6
TGCGCCAGCAGTCAAATAGGTGATACTGAAGCTTTCTTT	CASSQIGDTEAFF	-	many	TRBJ1-1	TRBV10-1
TGTGCCAGTAGCAAGGACAGGGGCGCACGGGCCTATGGCTACACCTTC	CASSKDRGARAYGYTF	TRBD1	many	TRBJ1-2	TRBV19
TGCAGTGCTAGCGGCGAGCAGGGCTATCAGCCCCAGCATTTT	CSASGEQGYQPQHF	-	-	TRBJ1-5	TRBV20-1
TGTGCCAGCAGCAGGAACAGGGTCGTTAGAAAGACCTATGGCTACACCTTC	CASSRNRVVRKTYGYTF	-	many	TRBJ1-2	TRBV16
TGTGCCAGTCCCCCGGGACAGGGGAAAGTGGCGACTGAAGCTTTCTTT	CASPPGQGKVATEAFF	TRBD1	many	TRBJ1-1	TRBV28
TGTGCCAGCAGCCCTGGGGACAGTACCTACGAGCAGTACTTC	CASSPGDSTYEQYF	TRBD1	many	TRBJ2-7	TRBV7-2
TGCGCCAGCAGCCTCGAGGCAGGACGTCGAAAGACCTATGGCTACACCTTC	CASSLEAGRRKTYGYTF	-	many	TRBJ1-2	TRBV4-3
TGCAGTGTTAGGAGGACACTCGACTTTTCACCCCTCCACTTT	CSVRRTLDFSPLHF	-	many	TRBJ1-6	TRBV20-1
TGTGCCAGCAGCTCGTTAGCGCAAAACAATGAGCAGTTCTTC	CASSSLAQNNEQFF	-	many	TRBJ2-1	TRBV5-4
TGTGCCACCAGTGCGTGGAATAGTACCAGAAAGACCTATGGCTACACCTTC	CATSAWNSTRKTYGYTF	-	many	TRBJ1-2	TRBV24-1
-	CASTSGRESTNEKLFF	-	many	TRBJ1-4	TRBV19